This T cell receptor (beta chain) is from a study of T cells after posttransplantation cyclophosphamide. The study's findings and limits: Blood and skin or GI T cell repertoires showed limited TRB overlap. Recipient CMV seropositivity and CMV reactivation strongly tracked TRB clonality. Later post-transplant blood repertoires were often dominated by donor CD8+ memory clones.

With respect to this clone: Its cognate antigen is unknown.

Treatment was busulfan-fludarabine conditioning, a marrow graft, and cyclophosphamide on days +3 and +4. Sequencing was performed with immunoSEQ multiplex PCR; in TCRdb, only in-frame clones are kept and a portion is missing. Among tens of thousands of clones listed, about 92% were seen once. V was trimmed by 6 bases and J by 3 bases, leaving 12 bases between them. The V gene's germline CDR1 is SGHRS and CDR2 YFSETQ. This CDR3 region has 13 residues. Specimen: PBMCs, collected roughly 59 days after allogeneic stem cell transplant with posttransplant cyclophosphamide. The chain has TRBV5-1 and TRBJ1-2; possible D gene TRBD1, 5 bases. The receptor comes from a male patient in his sixties or seventies who received an allogeneic stem cell transplant from a related donor and was CMV-positive. Some T cells may trace back to the graft donor. CDR3 DNA sequence: TGCGCCAGCACCCTGTGGGGGGACTATGGCTACACCTTC. Amino acids: CASTLWGDYGYTF.